This T cell receptor (beta chain) derives from a study of T-cell memory formation after mild COVID-19 (dated by TCRdb to about 2021). For context, the study as a whole: Most TCR sequence clusters were specific to one of the two donors. Longitudinal TCRalpha and TCRbeta repertoire sequencing tracked T-cell clones expanding and contracting after mild COVID-19 in a couple of donors. The cohort comprised two young, previously healthy adult volunteers, one female and one male.

Instrument used: Illumina NovaSeq 6000. TCRalpha and TCRbeta cDNA libraries were built by 5'RACE with constant-segment primers, adding sample barcodes and unique molecular identifiers. RNA was extracted from every sample with Trizol reagent. Library amplification was performed in two PCR steps, and a second sample barcode and Illumina TruSeq adapters were introduced in the second step. Sequencing of the libraries was done on an Illumina NovaSeq, producing 2 x 150 bp paired-end reads. The authors' pipeline ran thus. Reads were demultiplexed and collapsed into UMI-guided consensus sequences with migec v1.2.7. With mixcr v2.1.11, UMI consensuses were aligned to TRA and TRB V and J templates and assembled into clonotypes. A clonotype was counted as expanded or contracted only when both edgeR and NoisET called the clonotype significant, with the noise models trained on biological replicates. edgeR calls used a false discovery rate-adjusted p below 0.01 and a log2 fold-change threshold of 1. PCA with hierarchical clustering of max-normalized trajectories of the 1000 most abundant clonotypes was used as exploratory dynamics analysis. Separately sequenced CD4+ and CD8+ repertoires were used to assign the CD4 or CD8 phenotype of responding clones. The public reads were reprocessed in TCRdb via fastp at Q25 and MiXCR, keeping in-frame beta chains. Entries that share a CDR3 protein sequence are merged under the most common genes and DNA. TCRdb's processing, not the authors' own work, is the source of the V and J calls. In this sample the table shows fewer than 250,000 distinct CDR3 sequences, about a sixth of which occur a single time. Around 2.4% of the sample lies in the top ten.

CDR1 and CDR2 are read off the germline V gene as SGHRS and YFSETQ. At the junction V is shortened by 5 bases and J by 0 bases, with 11 bases in between. The CDR3 runs 14 residues from the cysteine to the phenylalanine. Only the CDR3 DNA stays, 42 bases, in frame from base 1. This clonotype was seen only a few times. Its antigen remains undetermined. Per-nucleotide qualities are absent, and no much larger clonotype sits a single base away. PBMCs were isolated by Ficoll-Paque density gradient centrifugation. The paper as a whole reports these results and caveats: Balanced CD4/CD8 phenotypes were observed for clones contracting from day 15 to 85, whereas a bias towards CD4+ was observed for a second wave of clones expanding from day 15 to 37. Contracting CD4+ clones were found mainly in CM and EM memory subsets, while CD8+ clones were enriched in EMRA. Some responding clones were detected in pre-infection memory, which suggested that pre-existing cross-reactive memory T cells had joined the SARS-CoV-2 response. The second-wave clones that peaked on day 37 were not confirmed to be SARS-CoV-2 specific. Only two mild cases were covered in the study, and larger cohorts including severe cases with pre-infection samples were considered necessary.

This sequence originates from an adult woman who had mild COVID-19 (a few samples of this study predate the infection). The sample titles of this study are shuffled in the database, so cell type and time point are left out; the donor was told from shared clones. Material for sequencing was PBMCs or a T cell subset sorted from them (not recorded which). The chain was built from TRBV5-1 and TRBJ2-5, with TRBD2 tentatively as D gene (6 bases match). The CDR3 region has the sequence CASRFRGNQETQYF. The nucleotide sequence is TGCGCCAGCAGATTCCGGGGGAACCAAGAGACCCAGTACTTC.